This note documents a single T cell receptor beta chain sequence. What it binds is unknown. The sample originates from a study of T cell responses to AZD1222 COVID-19 vaccine. Regarding the study as a whole: Spike-wide vaccine-associated CD4 TCRs dominated at 160-218 and 743-854.

Germline trimming cut 3 bases from V and 0 bases from J; bases unmatched to any gene: 11. The CDR3 runs 17 residues. The germline V gene has CDR1 MDHEN and CDR2 SYDVKM. Sequencing used immunoSEQ multiplex PCR; TCRdb keeps in-frame clones, though not all of them. The sample contains tens of thousands of clones, around 87% of which appear only once. The input for sequencing was peripheral blood, taken on day 0 of AZD1222 vaccination. The sequence was obtained from an adult in good health. The V call is TRBV28, the J call TRBJ2-7; 7 nucleotides match TRBD2. The CDR3 reads CASSLNLADLSSYEQYF. The CDR3 DNA reads as TGTGCCAGCAGTTTGAACCTAGCGGATCTGAGCTCCTACGAGCAGTACTTC. The entire variable domain, with the rest obtained from reference TRBV28 and TRBJ2-7, is as follows: DVKVTQSSRYLVKRTGEKVFLECVQDMDHENMFWYRQDPGLGLRLIYFSYDVKMKEKGDIPEGYSVSREKKERFSLILESASTNQTSMYLCASSLNLADLSSYEQYFGPGTRLTVT.